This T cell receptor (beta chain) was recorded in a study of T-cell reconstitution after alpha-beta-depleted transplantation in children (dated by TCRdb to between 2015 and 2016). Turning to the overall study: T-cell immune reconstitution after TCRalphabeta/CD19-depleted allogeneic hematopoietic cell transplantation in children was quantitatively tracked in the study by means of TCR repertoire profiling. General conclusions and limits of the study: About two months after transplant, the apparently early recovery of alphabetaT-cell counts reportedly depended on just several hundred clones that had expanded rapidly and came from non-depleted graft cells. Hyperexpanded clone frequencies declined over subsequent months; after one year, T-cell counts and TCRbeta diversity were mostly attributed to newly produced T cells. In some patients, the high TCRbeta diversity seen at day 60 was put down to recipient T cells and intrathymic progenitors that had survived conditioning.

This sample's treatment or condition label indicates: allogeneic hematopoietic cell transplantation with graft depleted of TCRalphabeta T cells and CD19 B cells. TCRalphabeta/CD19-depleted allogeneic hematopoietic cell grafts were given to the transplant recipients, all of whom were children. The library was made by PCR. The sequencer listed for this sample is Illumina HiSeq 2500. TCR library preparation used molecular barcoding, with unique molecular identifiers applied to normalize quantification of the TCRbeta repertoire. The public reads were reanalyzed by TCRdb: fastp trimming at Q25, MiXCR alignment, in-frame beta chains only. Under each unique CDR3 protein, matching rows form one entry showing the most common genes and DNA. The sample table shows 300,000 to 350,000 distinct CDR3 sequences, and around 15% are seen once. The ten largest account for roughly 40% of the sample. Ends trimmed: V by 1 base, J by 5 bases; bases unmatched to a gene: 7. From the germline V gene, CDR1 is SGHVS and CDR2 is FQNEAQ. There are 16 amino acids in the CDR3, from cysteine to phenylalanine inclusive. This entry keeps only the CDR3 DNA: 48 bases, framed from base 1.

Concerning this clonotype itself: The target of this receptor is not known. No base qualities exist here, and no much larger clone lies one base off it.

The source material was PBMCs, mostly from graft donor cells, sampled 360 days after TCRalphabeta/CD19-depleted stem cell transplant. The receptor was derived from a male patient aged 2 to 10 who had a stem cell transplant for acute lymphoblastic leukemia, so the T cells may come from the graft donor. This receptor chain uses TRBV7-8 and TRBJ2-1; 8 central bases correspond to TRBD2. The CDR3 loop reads CASSLVGGRSDNEQFF. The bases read TGTGCCAGCAGCTTAGTTGGCGGGAGGTCGGACAATGAGCAGTTCTTC.